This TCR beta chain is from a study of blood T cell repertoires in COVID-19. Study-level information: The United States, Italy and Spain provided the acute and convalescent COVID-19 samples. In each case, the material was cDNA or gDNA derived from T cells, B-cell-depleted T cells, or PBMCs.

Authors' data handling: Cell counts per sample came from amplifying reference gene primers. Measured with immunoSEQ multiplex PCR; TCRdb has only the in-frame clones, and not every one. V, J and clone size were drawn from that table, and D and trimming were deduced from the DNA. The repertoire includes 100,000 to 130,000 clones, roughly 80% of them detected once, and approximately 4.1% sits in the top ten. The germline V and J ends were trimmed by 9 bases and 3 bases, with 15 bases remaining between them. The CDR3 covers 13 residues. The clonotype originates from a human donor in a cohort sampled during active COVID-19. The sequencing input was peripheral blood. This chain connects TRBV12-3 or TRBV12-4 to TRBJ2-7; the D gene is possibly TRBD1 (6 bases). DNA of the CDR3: TGTGCCAGTAGACGACAGGCGGTCTACGAGCAGTACTTC. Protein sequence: CASRRQAVYEQYF.